The clone carrying this TCR beta chain was picked up many times. The target antigen is unknown. The sample originates from a study of T cells after yellow fever vaccination. The overall study: Where fractions had low cell numbers, libraries were prepared from them with the SMART-Seq v4 Ultra Low Input RNA kit.

The CDR3 sequence is 17 residues long. V trimming: 5 bases; J trimming: 3 bases; junction bases outside the gene matches: 11. Germline-derived CDR1 and CDR2 are SGHTA and FQGNSA. MiXCR, run by TCRdb on the 5' RACE reads, gives a single entry per CDR3 protein. The table records around 600,000 distinct CDR3 sequences, 10% to 15% of them present only once. Notes on the study in general: Although most clonotypes did not, a small share appeared in both CD4 and CD8 compartments.

Sequencing was performed on PBMCs, taken on the day of the yellow fever booster vaccination. This receptor was taken from a man under 40 who received the YFV17D yellow fever vaccine. V is TRBV7-2 and J is TRBJ2-2; 8 bases line up with TRBD1. CDR3 loop: CASSINPDRVDTGELFF. The CDR3 bases are TGTGCCAGCAGCATCAACCCGGACAGGGTGGACACCGGGGAGCTGTTTTTT.